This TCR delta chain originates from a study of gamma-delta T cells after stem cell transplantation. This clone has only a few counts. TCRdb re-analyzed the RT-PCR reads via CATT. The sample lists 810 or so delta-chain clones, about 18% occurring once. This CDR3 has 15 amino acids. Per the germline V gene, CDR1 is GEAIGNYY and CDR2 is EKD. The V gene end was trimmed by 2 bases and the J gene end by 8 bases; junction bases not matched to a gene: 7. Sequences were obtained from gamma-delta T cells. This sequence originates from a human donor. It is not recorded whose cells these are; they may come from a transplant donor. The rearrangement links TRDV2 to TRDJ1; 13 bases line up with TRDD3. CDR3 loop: CACDRLGDTIGKLIF. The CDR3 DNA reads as TGTGCCTGTGACAGACTGGGGGATACGATCGGGAAACTCATCTTT.